One and the same sample provided the 21 T cell receptor beta chains below, sequenced in a study of shared clonotypes between healthy human individuals. TCRdb's copy holds only in-frame clones and misses some; the assay was immunoSEQ multiplex PCR. The sample records some 500,000 clones, 95% to 97% being singletons. Sequencing was performed on naive CD4+ T cells sorted from blood. Subset: CD45RA+ positively selected. The receptors originated from a woman in her twenties or thirties in good health.

The rearrangement links TRBV5-1 to TRBJ2-7; D is unresolved. The CDR3 is 12 residues long. Germline V gene lookup returns CDR1 SGHRS and CDR2 YFSETQ. The V gene lost 4 bases and the J gene lost 7 bases, with 12 bases spanning the gap. In DNA form, the CDR3 reads TGCGCCAGCAGCCGCGGCGCTGATGAGCAGTACTTC. Its protein is CASSRGADEQYF.

The J gene is TRBJ2-6, the V gene TRBV16; D is unclear. V lost 1 base to trimming and J lost 0 bases, with 10 bases between them. The CDR3 is 17 residues long. Germline loops: CDR1 KGHSY, CDR2 FQNENV. The CDR3 sequence: CASSQWMQVSGANVLTF. CDR3 in DNA: TGTGCCAGCAGCCAATGGATGCAGGTCTCTGGGGCCAACGTCCTGACTTTC.

The V call is TRBV27, the J call TRBJ2-3; tentatively, D is TRBD2 (6 bases). The CDR3 loop spans 13 amino acids. Trimming cost V 8 bases and J 3 bases, with 12 bases left between them. Germline lookup yields CDR1 MNHEY and CDR2 SMNVEV (reference sequence). The CDR3 DNA sequence: TGTGCCAGCCGCGGTAGCGGAACAGATACGCAGTATTTT. Amino acids: CASRGSGTDTQYF.

The CDR3 DNA reads TGTGCCAGCACGCAGGGACAGACCTACAATGAGCAGTTCTTC. It translates to CASTQGQTYNEQFF. The gene calls are TRBV6-1 and TRBJ2-1, with 7 positions matching TRBD1. The CDR3 sequence is 14 residues long. CDR1 is MNHNS, CDR2 SASEGT, per germline. Trimming removed 7 bases from V and 2 bases from J; junction bases left unmatched: 5.

This sequence joins TRBV21-1 and TRBJ1-1; the table's D call, TRBD1, has no DNA check behind it. TRBV21-1 is a known pseudogene. The CDR3 spans 14 residues. In DNA, the CDR3 is TGTGCCAGCAGCCCTGACAGGGGAGGGACTGAAGCTTTCTTT. Its protein is CASSPDRGGTEAFF.

This clone was seen just once. The chain has TRBV19 and TRBJ2-5, with D perhaps matching TRBD1 or TRBD2 (5 bases each). The CDR3 consists of 13 residues. The V gene's germline CDR1 is LNHDA and CDR2 SQIVND (reference sequence). V gave up 9 bases and J gave up 6 bases, with 17 bases separating them. In nucleotides, the CDR3 is TGTGCCAGCCGGGACCCTTTCCTCCAGACCCAGTACTTC. Translated: CASRDPFLQTQYF.

V is TRBV4-1 and J is TRBJ1-1; D remains unclear. Germline loops: CDR1 MGHRA, CDR2 YSYEKL. V was shortened by 6 bases and J by 4 bases, with 9 bases between the two germline ends. CDR3 length equals 12 residues. This CDR3 reads CASRGFGTEAFF. CDR3 in DNA: TGCGCCAGCAGGGGATTCGGCACTGAAGCTTTCTTT.

This chain connects TRBV10-1 to TRBJ1-2; weak D call: TRBD1 (5 bases). This CDR3 comprises 13 residues. Germline lookup yields CDR1 WNHNN and CDR2 SYGVQD (reference sequence). The V gene lost 0 bases and the J gene lost 7 bases, with 9 bases spanning the gap. CDR3 sequence (DNA): TGCGCCAGCAGTGAGTCGTCGGGGACTGGCTACACCTTC. Translating it yields CASSESSGTGYTF.

This chain uses TRBV27 with TRBJ2-7; 8 bases agree with TRBD1. Trimming at V came to 6 bases and at J to 5 bases, leaving 15 bases not matched to a gene. CDR1 is MNHEY and CDR2 is SMNVEV in the germline V gene (reference sequence). CDR3 length equals 16 residues. CDR3 sequence (DNA): TGTGCCAGCAGCTCGGGACAGGCGTCTTTCGGGAACGAGCAGTACTTC. This translates into CASSSGQASFGNEQYF.

The count of this clone is one. The chain carries TRBV28 and TRBJ2-5, with D tentatively TRBD1 or TRBD2 (6 bases each). TRBJ2-7 explains the end of the DNA better; the J call may be wrong. Germline CDR1 and CDR2: MDHEN and SYDVKM. CDR3 size: 16 residues. The CDR3 DNA is TGTGCCAGCATGGTGGCCGCGGGACAAGGATTCTACGAGCAGTACTTC. Translation: CASMVAAGQGFYEQYF.

The rearrangement joins TRBV4-1 to TRBJ2-1; 8 bases line up with TRBD2. CDR1 and CDR2 from the germline V gene are MGHRA and YSYEKL. V was clipped by 3 bases and J by 14 bases; unmatched bases: 12. The CDR3 loop spans 14 amino acids. CDR3 in amino acids: CASSHVPLAGWEFF. The CDR3 region has the DNA TGCGCCAGCAGCCATGTCCCTCTAGCGGGTTGGGAGTTCTTC.

The V call is TRBV7-6, the J call TRBJ2-5, with a weak D call TRBD1 (5 bases). Trimming pared 2 bases from V and 5 bases from J, leaving 9 bases between. In germline, CDR1 is SGHVS, CDR2 FNYEAQ. This CDR3 is 13 amino acids long. The CDR3 sequence is CASSLPGPETQYF. In nucleotides, the CDR3 is TGTGCCAGCAGCTTACCAGGGCCGGAGACCCAGTACTTC.

The V gene is TRBV18, the J gene TRBJ1-3; a possible D gene is TRBD1 (6 bases). Germline loops: CDR1 KGHSH, CDR2 LQKENI. V was shortened by 3 bases and J by 0 bases, with 15 bases between the two germline ends. CDR3 length: 17 residues. The CDR3 DNA reads TGTGCCAGCTCACCCCAGACCAGGGGACCCTCTGGAAACACCATATATTTT. It codes for CASSPQTRGPSGNTIYF.

A word on this clone: The junction does not match germline at one end; this may be a read error. The J gene is TRBJ2-1, the V gene TRBV28, with D tentatively TRBD2 (6 bases). The CDR3 runs to 15 residues. From germline, CDR1 is MDHEN and CDR2 SYDVKM. The CDR3, as DNA: TGTGCCAGCAGTCGGGGCCGGGGGTCCTCCAATGAGCAGTTCTTC. Translating gives CASSRGRGSSNEQFF.

V gene TRBV7-2 combines with J gene TRBJ2-1; D ambiguous. This CDR3 is 15 amino acids long. Germline CDR1 and CDR2: SGHTA and FQGNSA. V dropped 3 bases and J dropped 2 bases, with 11 bases sitting between them. The CDR3: CASSFAAETYNEQFF. CDR3 coding DNA: TGTGCCAGCAGCTTTGCGGCGGAAACCTACAATGAGCAGTTCTTC. Filled out from reference TRBV7-2 and TRBJ2-1, the complete variable domain reads GAGVSQSPSNKVTEKGKDVELRCDPISGHTALYWYRQSLGQGLEFLIYFQGNSAPDKSGLPSDRFSAERTGGSVSTLTIQRTQQEDSAVYLCASSFAAETYNEQFFGPGTRLTVL.

V usage is TRBV2 and J usage is TRBJ2-1; either TRBD1 or TRBD2 may supply D (7 bases each). The germline gives CDR1 SNHLY, CDR2 FYNNEI. V was clipped by 3 bases and J by 6 bases, with 12 bases between them. The CDR3 is 14 residues long. For the CDR3, the DNA is TGTGCCAGCAGTGAGGCAGGGGGGGGCAATGAGCAGTTCTTC. Residues: CASSEAGGGNEQFF. Supplemented by reference TRBV2 and TRBJ2-1, the full variable domain reads EPEVTQTPSHQVTQMGQEVILRCVPISNHLYFYWYRQILGQKVEFLVSFYNNEISEKSEIFDDQFSVERPDGSNFTLKIRSTKLEDSAMYFCASSEAGGGNEQFFGPGTRLTVL.

The chain links TRBV5-1 to TRBJ2-3; D ambiguous. V gave up 5 bases and J gave up 2 bases, with 3 bases separating them. Looked up from germline, CDR1 is SGHRS and CDR2 is YFSETQ. The CDR3 has 11 amino acids. This chain's CDR3 is CASRNTDTQYF. The CDR3 DNA sequence: TGCGCCAGCAGAAACACAGATACGCAGTATTTT. Drawing the rest from reference TRBV5-1 and TRBJ2-3, the complete variable domain is KAGVTQTPRYLIKTRGQQVTLSCSPISGHRSVSWYQQTPGQGLQFLFEYFSETQRNKGNFPGRFSGRQFSNSRSEMNVSTLELGDSALYLCASRNTDTQYFGPGTRLTVL.

Turning to this clone: This CDR3 is also generated by other DNA sequences in the sample. V usage is TRBV6-5 and J usage is TRBJ2-7; 11 bases agree with TRBD1. The germline V gene encodes CDR1 MNHEY and CDR2 SVGAGI. The CDR3 is 15 residues long. The junction had 1 base not matched to a gene; V was cut back by 0 bases and J by 3 bases. CDR3 bases: TGTGCCAGCAGTTACTCGGGGACAGGGGGCTACGAGCAGTACTTC. This codes for CASSYSGTGGYEQYF.

The rearrangement uses TRBV13 and TRBJ1-3; no reliable D call. V shed 2 bases and J shed 1 base, with 24 bases lying between them. The germline CDR1 and CDR2 sequences are PRHDT and FYEKMQ (reference sequence). The CDR3 has 20 residues. The CDR3 coding sequence is TGTGCCAGCAGCTTATTATTAGGGAAGACCTCAACGGGGTCTGGAAACACCATATATTTT. Translating gives CASSLLLGKTSTGSGNTIYF.

This clone was seen just once. The sample has other DNA sequences that encode this CDR3 too. The V and J genes are TRBV6-5 and TRBJ1-2; no firm D call. Germline CDR1 reads MNHEY; CDR2 reads SVGAGI. The length of the CDR3 is 11 residues. V was cut by 2 bases and J by 5 bases, with 3 bases left in between. The CDR3 sequence: CASSYGYGYTF. The CDR3 DNA reads TGTGCCAGCAGTTACGGATATGGCTACACCTTC.

The chain couples TRBV9 to TRBJ2-6; D unresolved. Trimming removed 3 bases at V and 2 bases at J, with 6 bases between. Germline V CDR1 and CDR2: SGDLS, YYNGEE. The CDR3 totals 14 residues. The CDR3 reads CASSAQTGANVLTF. The CDR3 DNA follows: TGTGCCAGCAGCGCACAAACTGGGGCCAACGTCCTGACTTTC.